This T cell receptor beta chain was identified in a study of beta chain features in type 1 diabetes. At the level of the study: The samples had around 100 million sorted cells examined in all. Study-level findings and limits: Moderately but significantly shorter TCRB CDR3s were found in Type 1 diabetes patients in all four CD4+ subsets. Any HLA-type effect on TCRB rearrangement remained unresolved here.

Germline CDR1 and CDR2: LNHDA and SQIVND (reference sequence). This CDR3 contains 15 residues. The V gene end was trimmed by 7 bases and the J gene end by 6 bases; junction bases not matched to a gene: 9. As concerns this clone: No antigen is known for it.

Every bit of the isolated RNA underwent reverse transcription, so sequencing read expressed TCRB transcripts. TCRdb keeps only in-frame clones here, not all; method: immunoSEQ multiplex PCR. Among over 300,000 clones listed, over 7% were seen once. Sequences were obtained from central memory CD4+ T cells from blood. This receptor was identified in a young man with type 1 diabetes. The chain couples TRBV19 to TRBJ2-2; TRBD1 aligns across 9 bases. The CDR3 DNA reads TGTGCCAGTATCAAAAGCGGACAGGGGTCCGGGGAGCTGTTTTTT. It yields the protein CASIKSGQGSGELFF.